One and the same sample provided the 13 T cell receptor beta chains below, sequenced in a study of control samples from healthy donors and cancer patients. Libraries were prepared by immunoSEQ multiplex PCR; TCRdb keeps only in-frame clonotypes and omits some of them. This table holds tens of thousands of clones, 75% to 90% found once. The sample was PBMCs. Receptors were obtained from a man in his sixties with head and neck cancer.

V is TRBV27 and J is TRBJ1-1; no clear D. The CDR3 consists of 13 residues. CDR1 and CDR2 (germline): MNHEY, SMNVEV (reference sequence). V lost 3 bases and J 1 base, leaving 6 bases between the germline ends. CDR3 sequence reads: CASSLWGNTEAFF. The CDR3 nucleotides are TGTGCCAGCAGTTTGTGGGGGAACACTGAAGCTTTCTTT.

CDR3 amino acids: CASSRVGGGGYTF. The CDR3 bases are TGTGCCAGCTCTAGAGTGGGAGGTGGTGGCTACACCTTC. The chain carries TRBV5-6 and TRBJ1-2; D not certain. This CDR3 contains 13 residues. V lost 7 bases, J lost 7 bases, and 17 bases lay in between. Looked up from germline, CDR1 is SGHDT and CDR2 is YYEEEE.

The chain is built from TRBV18 and TRBJ2-3, with TRBD2 identical over 9 bases. The CDR3 is made up of 15 amino acids. The V gene end was trimmed by 0 bases and the J gene end by 3 bases; junction bases not matched to a gene: 1. Germline loops: CDR1 KGHSH, CDR2 LQKENI. As DNA, the CDR3 is TGTGCCAGCTCACCACCCCTAGCGGGGACAGATACGCAGTATTTT. This codes for CASSPPLAGTDTQYF.

The V gene is TRBV5-1, the J gene TRBJ1-2, with D maybe TRBD1 (6 bases). Trimming took off 4 bases at V and 6 bases at J, with 16 bases between the two ends. The CDR3 covers 14 residues. Per germline, CDR1 SGHRS and CDR2 YFSETQ. The chain's CDR3 is CASSISDSSDGYTF. The CDR3 DNA is TGCGCCAGCAGCATCTCGGACAGTTCGGATGGCTACACCTTC.

The chain links TRBV2 to TRBJ2-3, with D tentatively TRBD2 (5 bases). The CDR3 has 14 amino acids. CDR1 and CDR2 from the germline V gene are SNHLY and FYNNEI. V lost 2 bases, J lost 6 bases, and 12 bases lay in between. CDR3 nucleotides: TGTGCCAGCAGTGAACGGCTAGCCGGGGATACGCAGTATTTT. Protein sequence: CASSERLAGDTQYF.

The chain recombines TRBV5-6 with TRBJ2-3; a weak D match, TRBD2 (6 bases). The CDR3 extends over 13 amino acids. Germline values: CDR1 SGHDT, CDR2 YYEEEE. The V end lost 3 bases, the J end lost 5 bases, and 10 bases lay between the germline ends. CDR3 sequence: CASSSKAGDTQYF. The CDR3 bases are TGTGCCAGCAGCTCCAAAGCGGGAGATACGCAGTATTTT.

The gene calls are TRBV5-1 and TRBJ2-3; D is ambiguous. The CDR3 totals 12 residues. V lost 2 bases, J lost 3 bases, and 4 bases lay in between. Germline values: CDR1 SGHRS, CDR2 YFSETQ. The CDR3 reads CASSFATDTQYF. The DNA for the CDR3 is TGCGCCAGCAGCTTCGCAACAGATACGCAGTATTTT.

The J gene is TRBJ1-1, the V gene TRBV2; no clear D gene. The CDR3 spans 16 residues. Trimming took 7 bases from V and 3 from J, leaving 21 bases between them. Per germline, CDR1 SNHLY and CDR2 FYNNEI. This chain's CDR3 is CASTLDGSPSDTEAFF. The CDR3 nucleotides read TGTGCCAGCACTCTAGATGGGTCGCCGAGTGACACTGAAGCTTTCTTT. Full variable domain (outside the CDR3, taken from reference TRBV2 and TRBJ1-1): EPEVTQTPSHQVTQMGQEVILRCVPISNHLYFYWYRQILGQKVEFLVSFYNNEISEKSEIFDDQFSVERPDGSNFTLKIRSTKLEDSAMYFCASTLDGSPSDTEAFFGQGTRLTVV.

The sample holds a few counts of this clone. This rearrangement joins TRBV14 to TRBJ2-2, with TRBD1 matching 11 bases. V gave up 7 bases and J gave up 5 bases; unmatched junction bases: 3. The CDR3 totals 14 residues. Germline CDR1 reads SGHDN; CDR2 reads FVKESK. Here the CDR3 reads CASTGQGATGELFF. The DNA of the CDR3 is TGTGCCAGCACAGGACAGGGGGCAACCGGGGAGCTGTTTTTT.

The genes are TRBV7-2 and TRBJ1-6; no firm D call. Germline lookup yields CDR1 SGHTA and CDR2 FQGNSA. CDR3 length: 16 residues. V lost 5 bases to trimming and J lost 0 bases, with 11 bases between them. The CDR3 DNA reads as TGTGCCAGCAGCGTCAGCCTCAACTCCTATAATTCACCCCTCCACTTT. This encodes CASSVSLNSYNSPLHF.

V gene TRBV27 combines with J gene TRBJ2-6; no firm D call. This CDR3 spans 16 amino acids. Looked up from germline, CDR1 is MNHEY and CDR2 is SMNVEV (reference sequence). Trimming took off 4 bases at V and 0 bases at J, with 10 bases between the two ends. CDR3 in amino acids: CASSSRVTSGANVLTF. Written as DNA, the CDR3 is TGTGCCAGCAGTTCGCGAGTCACCTCTGGGGCCAACGTCCTGACTTTC.

The rearrangement links TRBV5-1 to TRBJ1-1; D remains unclear. Germline V gene data show CDR1 as SGHRS and CDR2 as YFSETQ. The V and J ends lost 0 bases and 1 base respectively, with 7 bases between them. This CDR3 has 14 residues. CDR3 protein: CASSLEPGNTEAFF. In DNA form, the CDR3 reads TGCGCCAGCAGCTTGGAGCCAGGGAACACTGAAGCTTTCTTT.

The CDR3 spells CASSEGSQSGYEQYF. CDR3 DNA: TGCGCCAGCAGTGAAGGAAGCCAGTCGGGCTACGAGCAGTACTTC. This chain uses TRBV10-2 with TRBJ2-7, with D unclear. The CDR3 runs 15 residues. V was trimmed by 3 bases and J by 3 bases, leaving 15 bases between them. Germline CDR1 WSHSY, CDR2 SAAADI.